The source of this T cell receptor beta chain is a study of cytomegalovirus exposure and HLA in healthy donors. Broader study findings: Later analysis placed DRB1 highest and HLA-C lowest in TCR association rates, which differed by HLA locus. Researchers left out some V segments, among them TRBV6-2 and TRBV6-3, as indistinguishable.

Primers for the PCR totalled 60 Vbeta and 13 Jbeta. Data came from immunoSEQ multiplex PCR; TCRdb stores just in-frame clones and leaves some out. The sample includes 150,000 to 250,000 clones, 70% to 85% of them seen just once. CDR1 MNHNY and CDR2 SVGAGI come from the germline V gene (reference sequence). This CDR3 contains 13 residues. On this clone itself: The antigen remains undetermined. An end of the junction does not agree with germline; a read error may underlie this.

The receptor was isolated from a woman under 40 in good health and CMV-seropositive. The chain has TRBV6-6 and TRBJ2-7; TRBD2 matches at 13 bases. What was sequenced was PBMCs. In DNA form, the CDR3 reads TGTGCCGGCAGTTGGACTAGCGGGAGCGAGCAGTACTTC. This gives the protein CAGSWTSGSEQYF.